The entry below describes one TCR beta chain. Its matching antigen is unknown. This sample is drawn from a study of early T cells in non-severe SARS-CoV-2 infection. Study-level information: Sequenced bulk RNA came from whole blood that was unsorted, and chains were unpaired.

As part of library construction, unique molecular identifiers were attached to individual cDNA molecules. TCRdb fed the 5' RACE reads into MiXCR, producing one record per CDR3 protein. The table has about 83,000 distinct CDR3 sequences, 10% to 15% seen once. V lost 5 bases and J 5 bases, leaving 21 bases between the germline ends. CDR1 is SGHNT, CDR2 YENEEA, per germline. The CDR3 sequence is 16 residues long. Points from the study as a whole: Matching results from VDJdb favored anti-spike CD8 responses, leaving private and CD4 specificities undetected.

The sequencing sample was made of whole blood. J is TRBJ2-5 and V is TRBV11-3; the D gene could be TRBD1 or TRBD2 (6 bases each). This clonotype originated in an adult who was a healthcare worker with PCR-confirmed SARS-CoV-2 infection or an uninfected control (not recorded which). CDR3 loop: CASSLMGGGEAETQYF. DNA of the CDR3: TGTGCCAGCAGCCTGATGGGGGGCGGCGAAGCGGAGACCCAGTACTTC.